One sample yielded the 29 T cell receptor beta chains listed below, sequenced in a study of cytomegalovirus exposure and HLA in healthy donors. The PCR made use of 60 Vbeta and 13 Jbeta primers. Method: immunoSEQ multiplex PCR; TCRdb's copy keeps in-frame clones and lacks some. The sample has more than 150,000 clones, over 75% seen once. The sample comprised PBMCs. The origin of the receptors is a man in his fifties in good health and CMV-seropositive.

V usage is TRBV28 and J usage is TRBJ2-5; the match to TRBD1 covers 10 bases. This CDR3 has 18 amino acids. Germline assignment: CDR1 MDHEN and CDR2 SYDVKM. Trimming at V came to 3 bases and at J to 2 bases, leaving 12 bases not matched to a gene. In DNA, the CDR3 is TGTGCCAGCAGTTTTGATAGACAGGGGGCTCGAAGACAAGAGACCCAGTACTTC. Protein product: CASSFDRQGARRQETQYF.

This clone has a single count. DNA of the CDR3: TGTGCCAGCACCTTTGTGTATAATGAAAAACTGTTTTTT. This encodes CASTFVYNEKLFF. The J gene is TRBJ1-4, the V gene TRBV6-1; D gene ambiguous. The V end lost 7 bases, the J end lost 4 bases, and 10 bases lay between the germline ends. Per germline, CDR1 MNHNS and CDR2 SASEGT. The CDR3 runs 13 residues.

The chain couples TRBV25-1 to TRBJ2-3, with 7 bases matching TRBD1. The CDR3 extends over 16 amino acids. CDR1 is MGHDK, CDR2 SYGVNS, per germline. V was pared by 4 bases and J by 5 bases, with 12 bases of the junction left unmatched. CDR3 protein: CASSGGMTGIRDTQYF. The DNA of the CDR3 is TGTGCCAGCAGTGGTGGGATGACAGGGATTCGAGATACGCAGTATTTT.

The chain couples TRBV6-6 to TRBJ2-5, with 10 bases aligning to TRBD2. The end of the DNA fits TRBJ2-7 better, so the J call may be wrong. Looked up from germline, CDR1 is MNHNY and CDR2 is SVGAGI (reference sequence). This CDR3 contains 16 residues. CDR3 nucleotide sequence: TGTGCCAGCAGTCCCCCCTCTAGCGGGGGCTTCTACGAGCAGTACTTC. It specifies CASSPPSSGGFYEQYF.

Worth noting for this clone: This sample includes further DNA sequences coding for the same CDR3. V gene TRBV10-3 combines with J gene TRBJ1-6; D unclear. V shed 0 bases and J shed 9 bases, with 15 bases lying between them. Germline CDR1 ENHRY, CDR2 SYGVKD. The CDR3 length is 16 residues. The CDR3: CAISESKSGSGSPLHF. Here the CDR3 DNA reads TGTGCCATCAGTGAGTCGAAGTCCGGTAGTGGTTCACCCCTCCACTTT.

The rearrangement joins TRBV30 to TRBJ1-2, with TRBD1 identical over 12 bases. CDR3 length: 15 residues. V was clipped by 7 bases and J by 7 bases; unmatched bases: 13. Germline V gene lookup returns CDR1 GTSNPN and CDR2 SVGIG (reference sequence). CDR3 region: CASHPGTGGASGYTF. Here the CDR3 DNA reads TGTGCCTCCCACCCCGGGACAGGGGGCGCAAGTGGCTACACCTTC.

V and J are TRBV19 and TRBJ2-5; 11 nucleotides align to TRBD2. The V gene's germline CDR1 is LNHDA and CDR2 SQIVND (reference sequence). With 5 bases clipped from V and 2 bases from J, the junction kept 4 bases outside the gene matches. The CDR3 consists of 15 residues. In DNA, the CDR3 is TGTGCCAGTAGTTCCTTAGCGGGGGGGCAAGAGACCCAGTACTTC. Translation gives CASSSLAGGQETQYF.

This clone was detected only a few times. The rearrangement uses TRBV5-4 and TRBJ1-1, with TRBD1 matching 9 bases. V was pared by 4 bases and J by 5 bases, with 9 bases of the junction left unmatched. Germline-derived CDR1 and CDR2 are SGHNT and YYREEE (reference sequence). This CDR3 region has 15 residues. The CDR3 bases are TGTGCCAGCAGCCCGGCCCGGGACAGGGTAACTGAAGCTTTCTTT. It encodes CASSPARDRVTEAFF.

V and J are TRBV5-8 and TRBJ1-5; 7 bases map to TRBD1. CDR3 length equals 15 residues. V dropped 3 bases and J dropped 2; count of bases not matched to a gene: 5. Germline loops: CDR1 SGHTS, CDR2 YDEGEE. The chain's CDR3 is CASSYETGGNQPQHF. In DNA, the CDR3 is TGTGCCAGCAGCTATGAAACAGGGGGCAATCAGCCCCAGCATTTT.

V gene TRBV6-1 combines with J gene TRBJ1-2; D ambiguous. Trimming left V 3 bases short and J 14 bases short, with 10 bases between. The CDR3 is 10 amino acids. Germline V lookup: CDR1 MNHNS, CDR2 SASEGT. CDR3 DNA: TGTGCCAGCAGTGACAGGATAGAAACCTTC. The encoded protein is CASSDRIETF.

This chain connects TRBV19 to TRBJ1-5; the D gene is possibly TRBD1 (5 bases). Per germline, CDR1 LNHDA and CDR2 SQIVND (reference sequence). With 7 bases removed from V and 3 bases from J, the gap between germline ends came to 16 bases. The CDR3 consists of 15 residues. The chain's CDR3 is CASNRRQTNNQPQHF. In DNA, the CDR3 is TGTGCCAGTAACCGAAGACAGACGAACAATCAGCCCCAGCATTTT.

This chain links TRBV2 with TRBJ2-2; possibly TRBD1 for D (6 bases). CDR3 length equals 13 residues. Germline V gene lookup returns CDR1 SNHLY and CDR2 FYNNEI. V was cut by 4 bases and J by 5 bases, with 8 bases left in between. The CDR3 nucleotides are TGTGCCAGCAGTGGGCAGGGGACCGGGGAGCTGTTTTTT. It is translated as CASSGQGTGELFF. Combining the CDR3 with reference TRBV2 and TRBJ2-2 gives the whole variable domain EPEVTQTPSHQVTQMGQEVILRCVPISNHLYFYWYRQILGQKVEFLVSFYNNEISEKSEIFDDQFSVERPDGSNFTLKIRSTKLEDSAMYFCASSGQGTGELFFGEGSRLTVL.

The chain uses TRBV5-1 and TRBJ1-1; 7 nucleotides align to TRBD1. This CDR3 has 17 residues. CDR1 is SGHRS, CDR2 YFSETQ, per germline. V lost 0 bases and J lost 1; bases outside the gene matches: 9. DNA of the CDR3: TGCGCCAGCAGCTTGGTTCCAACACGGGACAGGAACACTGAAGCTTTCTTT. As protein: CASSLVPTRDRNTEAFF.

The chain combines TRBV11-2 with TRBJ2-7; D gene ambiguous. The V end was cut by 2 bases, the J end by 3 bases, with 11 bases between. Per germline, CDR1 SGHAT and CDR2 FQNNGV. This CDR3 is built from 14 residues. For the CDR3, the DNA is TGTGCCAGCAGCTTAACCGACGGGTACTACGAGCAGTACGTC. This gives the protein CASSLTDGYYEQYV.

The rearrangement links TRBV10-1 to TRBJ1-5, with a possible D match to TRBD1 (6 bases). The CDR3 runs 12 residues. The germline V gene encodes CDR1 WNHNN and CDR2 SYGVQD (reference sequence). V was pared by 9 bases and J by 8 bases, with 14 bases between. CDR3 residues: CASPRGTEPQHF. CDR3 nucleotide sequence: TGCGCCAGTCCTAGGGGGACGGAGCCCCAGCATTTT.

This sequence joins TRBV15 and TRBJ2-6; 8 bases fit TRBD1. With 1 base clipped from V and 4 bases from J, the junction kept 15 bases outside the gene matches. The germline CDR1 and CDR2 sequences are LNHNV and YYDKDF (reference sequence). There are 20 residues in the CDR3. This chain's CDR3 is CATSRAFVAGGALGANVLTF. CDR3 in DNA: TGTGCCACCAGCAGAGCGTTCGTCGCAGGGGGCGCTCTGGGGGCCAACGTCCTGACTTTC.

A single count supports this clone. The chain recombines TRBV5-1 with TRBJ2-2; D unresolved. Germline CDR1 SGHRS, CDR2 YFSETQ. Trimming cost V 5 bases and J 6 bases, with 17 bases left between them. The CDR3 is 15 amino acids. CDR3 residues: CASRPQSGFPGELFF. CDR3 DNA: TGCGCCAGCAGACCCCAATCAGGCTTCCCCGGGGAGCTGTTTTTT.

This chain uses TRBV7-9 with TRBJ1-2; tentatively, D is TRBD1 (5 bases). V gave up 4 bases and J gave up 4 bases, with 16 bases separating them. Germline V gene data show CDR1 as SEHNR and CDR2 as FQNEAQ (reference sequence). The CDR3 is 15 residues long. Here the CDR3 reads CASSSNVDSSYGYTF. In nucleotides, the CDR3 is TGTGCCAGCAGCTCCAACGTTGACAGCAGCTATGGCTACACCTTC. Using reference TRBV7-9 and TRBJ1-2 for the parts outside the CDR3, the full variable domain is DTGVSQNPRHKITKRGQNVTFRCDPISEHNRLYWYRQTLGQGPEFLTYFQNEAQLEKSRLLSDRFSAERPKGSFSTLEIQRTEQGDSAMYLCASSSNVDSSYGYTFGSGTRLTVV.

The J gene is TRBJ2-5, the V gene TRBV7-9; 7 nucleotides agree with TRBD1. The CDR3 is 16 amino acids. V gave up 4 bases and J gave up 2 bases; unmatched junction bases: 10. The germline V gene encodes CDR1 SEHNR and CDR2 FQNEAQ (reference sequence). For the CDR3, the DNA is TGTGCCAGCAGCTCGAGCCGGGACAGACCTCAAGAGACCCAGTACTTC. Its translation is CASSSSRDRPQETQYF. The whole variable domain, remainder taken from reference TRBV7-9 and TRBJ2-5, is DTGVSQNPRHKITKRGQNVTFRCDPISEHNRLYWYRQTLGQGPEFLTYFQNEAQLEKSRLLSDRFSAERPKGSFSTLEIQRTEQGDSAMYLCASSSSRDRPQETQYFGPGTRLLVL.

To note about this clone: The junction does not match germline at one end; this may be a read error. The CDR3 protein is CSSSLGGGLPSGANVLTF. The CDR3 coding sequence is TGTTCCAGCAGCCTCGGAGGGGGCCTCCCCTCTGGGGCCAACGTCCTGACTTTC. The rearrangement joins TRBV7-9 to TRBJ2-6; D might be TRBD1 (7 bases). The CDR3 runs 18 residues. CDR1 SEHNR and CDR2 FQNEAQ come from the germline V gene (reference sequence).

This clone was detected a few times. The gene calls are TRBV28 and TRBJ2-1; 11 bases map to TRBD2. This CDR3 has 16 amino acids. The J segment lost 3 bases and the V segment lost 4 bases, leaving 5 bases of the junction unmatched. Germline V gives CDR1 MDHEN, CDR2 SYDVKM. CDR3 bases: TGTGCCAGCAGTTCCGGGACTAGCGGAAACTACAATGAGCAGTTCTTC. Translation: CASSSGTSGNYNEQFF.

The genes are TRBV6-1 and TRBJ1-4, with TRBD1 as a possible D gene (6 bases). Trimming shortened V by 7 bases and J by 5 bases, and 17 bases separated the two germline ends. The CDR3 extends over 15 amino acids. CDR1 MNHNS and CDR2 SASEGT come from the germline V gene. CDR3 DNA sequence: TGTGCCAGCAATTCATTGGGCAGGGGAAATGAAAAACTGTTTTTT. This codes for CASNSLGRGNEKLFF.

The chain carries TRBV11-3 and TRBJ2-2; 8 nucleotides align to TRBD1. The ends lost 3 bases at V and 0 bases at J; junction bases unmatched: 0. The CDR3 runs to 15 residues. CDR1 is SGHNT and CDR2 is YENEEA in the germline V gene. The CDR3 DNA sequence: TGTGCCAGCAGCTTGGACAGGGCGAACACCGGGGAGCTGTTTTTT. Translation: CASSLDRANTGELFF. The whole variable domain, filled in from reference TRBV11-3 and TRBJ2-2, reads EAGVVQSPRYKIIEKKQPVAFWCNPISGHNTLYWYLQNLGQGPELLIRYENEEAVDDSQLPKDRFSAERLKGVDSTLKIQPAELGDSAVYLCASSLDRANTGELFFGEGSRLTVL.

V is TRBV2 and J is TRBJ2-7; 8 bases fit TRBD2. Per the germline V gene, CDR1 is SNHLY and CDR2 is FYNNEI. With 5 bases clipped from V and 6 bases from J, the junction kept 3 bases outside the gene matches. The CDR3 has 12 residues. For the CDR3, the DNA is TGTGCCAGCAGTAGCGGGGGCTCCGAGCAGTACGTC. Protein: CASSSGGSEQYV.

This sequence joins TRBV7-6 and TRBJ2-1, with 7 bases matching TRBD1. The CDR3 loop spans 15 amino acids. V lost 1 base and J lost 9; bases outside the gene matches: 9. Germline values: CDR1 SGHVS, CDR2 FNYEAQ. The CDR3 spells CASSLGGGQGTEQFF. The CDR3 nucleotides are TGTGCCAGCAGCTTAGGAGGGGGCCAGGGGACTGAGCAGTTCTTC.

This sequence joins TRBV5-1 and TRBJ2-7; a weak D match, TRBD1 (6 bases). This CDR3 has 11 amino acids. Deletions cut 6 bases from V and 6 bases from J, with 10 bases between. From germline, CDR1 is SGHRS and CDR2 YFSETQ. The chain's CDR3 is CASTGVGEQYF. The CDR3 nucleotides read TGCGCCAGCACAGGGGTCGGCGAGCAGTACTTC.

The rearrangement links TRBV7-2 to TRBJ2-1; 13 positions match TRBD2. Per the germline V gene, CDR1 is SGHTA and CDR2 is FQGNSA. This CDR3 spans 15 amino acids. The junction had 5 bases not matched to a gene; V was cut back by 4 bases and J by 8 bases. The CDR3 DNA is TGTGCCAGCAGCTCGACTAGCGGGGGGATCGATGAGCAGTTCTTC. Residues: CASSSTSGGIDEQFF.

The chain has TRBV7-9 and TRBJ1-4; D unclear. CDR3 length equals 14 residues. V lost 3 bases and J 4 bases, leaving 9 bases between the germline ends. Per germline, CDR1 SEHNR and CDR2 FQNEAQ (reference sequence). CDR3 in DNA: TGTGCCAGCAGCTTCGGGAGGGATAATGAAAAACTGTTTTTT. It translates to CASSFGRDNEKLFF.

This chain links TRBV4-1 with TRBJ2-7; D is undetermined. This CDR3 has 12 amino acids. CDR1 MGHRA and CDR2 YSYEKL come from the germline V gene. Trimming pared 2 bases from V and 7 bases from J, leaving 9 bases between. CDR3 sequence: CASSQLLREQYF. Written as DNA, the CDR3 is TGCGCCAGCAGCCAACTTTTACGGGAGCAGTACTTC.